A single sample gave rise to the 8 T cell receptor beta chains below, sequenced in a study of blood T cell repertoires in COVID-19. Using immunoSEQ multiplex PCR, the repertoire was profiled, and TCRdb retains in-frame clones only, with some absent. Counted here are approximately 220,000 clones, around 85% occurring once; the ten biggest clones make up roughly 2.2%. The source material was peripheral blood. The receptor set was obtained from a woman aged 45-60 years with acute or convalescent COVID-19.

The chain is built from TRBV9 and TRBJ1-2; TRBD1 is a possible D gene (5 bases). The CDR3 is 14 residues long. Germline values: CDR1 SGDLS, CDR2 YYNGEE. V was trimmed by 0 bases and J by 4 bases, leaving 10 bases between them. The CDR3 nucleotides read TGTGCCAGCAGCGTAGGCGGGACGGGCTATGGCTACACCTTC. Its translation: CASSVGGTGYGYTF.

This clone was recorded only once. The CDR3 DNA reads TGTGCCTGGAGAGTTGACAGTTACAATGAGCAGTTCTTC. It specifies CAWRVDSYNEQFF. The V gene is TRBV30, the J gene TRBJ2-1, with D maybe TRBD1 (5 bases). Trimming cost V 3 bases and J 4 bases, with 10 bases left between them. The CDR3 covers 13 residues. Per the germline V gene, CDR1 is GTSNPN and CDR2 is SVGIG (reference sequence).

The V gene is TRBV7-9, the J gene TRBJ1-4; D might be TRBD1 (5 bases). The CDR3 spans 17 residues. Germline assignment: CDR1 SEHNR and CDR2 FQNEAQ (reference sequence). The V end lost 4 bases, the J end lost 0 bases, and 15 bases lay between the germline ends. The CDR3 sequence is CASSSTGRAATNEKLFF. The CDR3 DNA reads TGTGCCAGCAGCTCGACGGGCAGGGCGGCAACTAATGAAAAACTGTTTTTT. The complete variable domain, with remaining parts taken from reference TRBV7-9 and TRBJ1-4, reads DTGVSQNPRHKITKRGQNVTFRCDPISEHNRLYWYRQTLGQGPEFLTYFQNEAQLEKSRLLSDRFSAERPKGSFSTLEIQRTEQGDSAMYLCASSSTGRAATNEKLFFGSGTQLSVL.

The V gene is TRBV6-1, the J gene TRBJ1-5; D gene ambiguous. V was trimmed by 2 bases and J by 4 bases, leaving 6 bases between them. Per the germline V gene, CDR1 is MNHNS and CDR2 is SASEGT. The CDR3 contains 13 residues. CDR3 region: CASSESANQPQHF. For the CDR3, the DNA is TGTGCCAGCAGTGAATCCGCGAATCAGCCCCAGCATTTT.

The chain couples TRBV12-5 to TRBJ2-7, with TRBD1 as a possible D gene (6 bases). This CDR3 has 15 residues. Germline CDR1 reads LGHNT; CDR2 reads FRNRAP. V was shortened by 3 bases and J by 2 bases, with 14 bases between the two germline ends. CDR3 amino acids: CASGFTNRAPYEQYF. The CDR3 coding sequence is TGTGCTAGTGGTTTTACAAACAGGGCCCCCTACGAGCAGTACTTC.

The chain combines TRBV15 with TRBJ2-1, with TRBD2 matching over 9 bases. J was trimmed by 3 bases and V by 3 bases; bases with no gene match: 0. Germline V gene data show CDR1 as LNHNV and CDR2 as YYDKDF (reference sequence). This CDR3 comprises 14 residues. The DNA for the CDR3 is TGTGCCACCAGCAGGCGGGGGGGCTACAATGAGCAGTTCTTC. The encoded protein is CATSRRGGYNEQFF. The full variable domain, in which reference TRBV15 and TRBJ2-1 provide the parts outside the CDR3, is DAMVIQNPRYQVTQFGKPVTLSCSQTLNHNVMYWYQQKSSQAPKLLFHYYDKDFNNEADTPDNFQSRRPNTSFCFLDIRSPGLGDTAMYLCATSRRGGYNEQFFGPGTRLTVL.

This CDR3 reads CASSLPPGQGARGYTF. CDR3 DNA: TGTGCCAGCAGCTTACCCCCGGGACAGGGGGCGAGAGGCTACACCTTC. The J gene is TRBJ1-2, the V gene TRBV7-2; 12 bases agree with TRBD1. CDR1 is SGHTA and CDR2 is FQGNSA in the germline V gene. After removal of 2 bases from V and 8 bases from J, the junction contained 9 bases not matched to a gene. The CDR3 totals 16 residues.

The chain carries TRBV9 and TRBJ2-7; no definite D call. Trimming removed 4 bases at V and 2 bases at J, with 19 bases between. Germline CDR1 and CDR2: SGDLS and YYNGEE. The length of the CDR3 is 16 residues. The CDR3 region has the DNA TGTGCCAGCAGCCTAGAAGGTAGGAACGGAGCCTACGAGCAGTACTTC. Its translation is CASSLEGRNGAYEQYF.